The clone carrying this TCR beta chain was detected once. The sample originates from a study of shared clonotypes between healthy human individuals. Profiling relied on immunoSEQ multiplex PCR, and the TCRdb table lists in-frame clones only, not all of them. The sample shows about 2.3 million clones, just under 95% of them seen only once. Germline V lookup: CDR1 SQVTM, CDR2 ANQGSEA. The CDR3 length is 17 residues. V trimming: 4 bases; J trimming: 1 base; junction bases outside the gene matches: 9. Input material: naive CD4+ T cells from PBMCs. Subset given: CD45RA+ positively selected. The rearrangement uses TRBV29-1 and TRBJ2-2; the match to TRBD2 covers 10 bases. The TCR comes from a man aged 18 to 29 in good health. Some clones in this sample may be carry-over from other donors' samples. This chain's CDR3 is CSVATSGAMMNTGELFF. CDR3 DNA: TGCAGCGTTGCCACTAGCGGGGCAATGATGAACACCGGGGAGCTGTTTTTT.